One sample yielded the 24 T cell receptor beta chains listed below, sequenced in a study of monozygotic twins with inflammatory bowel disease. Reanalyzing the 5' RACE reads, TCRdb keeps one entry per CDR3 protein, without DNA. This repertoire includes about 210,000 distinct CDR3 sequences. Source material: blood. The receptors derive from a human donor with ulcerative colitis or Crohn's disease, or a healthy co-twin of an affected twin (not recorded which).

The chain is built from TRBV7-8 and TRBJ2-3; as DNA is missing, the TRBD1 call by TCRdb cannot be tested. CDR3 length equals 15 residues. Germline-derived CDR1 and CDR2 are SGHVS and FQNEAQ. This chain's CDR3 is CASSFGTGVGDTQYF.

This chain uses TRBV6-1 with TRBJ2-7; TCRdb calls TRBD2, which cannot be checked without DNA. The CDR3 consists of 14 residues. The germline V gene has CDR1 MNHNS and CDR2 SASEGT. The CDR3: CASRLRSGSYEQYF.

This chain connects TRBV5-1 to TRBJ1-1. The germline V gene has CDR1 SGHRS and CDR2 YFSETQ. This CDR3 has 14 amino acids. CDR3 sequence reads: CASSLGGNGVKAFF.

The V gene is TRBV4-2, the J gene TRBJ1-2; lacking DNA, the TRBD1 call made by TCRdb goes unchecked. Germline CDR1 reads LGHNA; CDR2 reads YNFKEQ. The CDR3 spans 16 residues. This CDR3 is CASSRPPRGTGVGYTF.

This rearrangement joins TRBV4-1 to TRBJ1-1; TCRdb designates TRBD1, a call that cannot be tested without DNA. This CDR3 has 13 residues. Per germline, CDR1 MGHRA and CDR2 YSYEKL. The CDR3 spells CASSQEQGTEAFF.

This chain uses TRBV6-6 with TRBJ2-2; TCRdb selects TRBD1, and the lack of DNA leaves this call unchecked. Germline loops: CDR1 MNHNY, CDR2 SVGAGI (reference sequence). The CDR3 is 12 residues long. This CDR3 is CASSYQGGGLFF.

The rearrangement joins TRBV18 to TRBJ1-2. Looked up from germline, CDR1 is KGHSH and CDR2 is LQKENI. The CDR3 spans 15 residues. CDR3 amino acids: CASRKKDGHPYYDTF. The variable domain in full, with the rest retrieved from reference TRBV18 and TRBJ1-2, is NAGVMQNPRHLVRRRGQEARLRCSPMKGHSHVYWYRQLPEEGLKFMVYLQKENIIDESGMPKERFSAEFPKEGPSILRIQQVVRGDSAAYFCASRKKDGHPYYDTFGSGTRLTVV.

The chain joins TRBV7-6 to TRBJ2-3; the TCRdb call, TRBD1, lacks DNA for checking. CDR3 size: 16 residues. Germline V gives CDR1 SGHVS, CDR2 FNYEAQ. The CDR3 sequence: CASSFRDRSSTDTQYF.

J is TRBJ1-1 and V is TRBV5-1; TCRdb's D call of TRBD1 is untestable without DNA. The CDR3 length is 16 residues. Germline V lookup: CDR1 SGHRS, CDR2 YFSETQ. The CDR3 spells CASSFNPAGMNTEAFF.

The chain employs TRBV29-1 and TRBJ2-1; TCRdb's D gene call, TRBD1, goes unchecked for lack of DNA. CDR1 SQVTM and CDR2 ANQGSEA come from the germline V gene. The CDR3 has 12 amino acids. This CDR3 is CSVRVATNEQFF.

CDR3 residues: CASSYSPSANYEQYF. The V gene is TRBV6-5, the J gene TRBJ2-7; checking the TCRdb D call of TRBD2 is not possible without DNA. In germline, CDR1 is MNHEY, CDR2 SVGAGI. The CDR3 runs 15 residues.

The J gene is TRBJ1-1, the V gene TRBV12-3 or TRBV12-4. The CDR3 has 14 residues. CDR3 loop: CASSLKRMNTEAFF.

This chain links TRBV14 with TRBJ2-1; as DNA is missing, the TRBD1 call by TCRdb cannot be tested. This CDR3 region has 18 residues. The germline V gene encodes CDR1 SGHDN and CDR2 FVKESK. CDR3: CASSQEPLTARPYNEQFF. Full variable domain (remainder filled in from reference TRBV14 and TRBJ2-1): EAGVTQFPSHSVIEKGQTVTLRCDPISGHDNLYWYRRVMGKEIKFLLHFVKESKQDESGMPNNRFLAERTGGTYSTLKVQPAELEDSGVYFCASSQEPLTARPYNEQFFGPGTRLTVL.

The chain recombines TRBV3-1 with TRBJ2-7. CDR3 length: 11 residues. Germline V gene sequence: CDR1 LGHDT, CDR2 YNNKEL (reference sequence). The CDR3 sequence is CASSQGEKQYF.

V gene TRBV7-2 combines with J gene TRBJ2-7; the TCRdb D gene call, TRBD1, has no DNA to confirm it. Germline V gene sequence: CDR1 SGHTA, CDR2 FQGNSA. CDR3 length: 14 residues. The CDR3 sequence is CASSPPPTNVEQYF.

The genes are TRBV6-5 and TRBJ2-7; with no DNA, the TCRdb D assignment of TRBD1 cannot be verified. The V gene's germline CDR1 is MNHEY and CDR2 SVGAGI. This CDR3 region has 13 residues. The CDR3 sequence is CASGAGDPYEQYF.

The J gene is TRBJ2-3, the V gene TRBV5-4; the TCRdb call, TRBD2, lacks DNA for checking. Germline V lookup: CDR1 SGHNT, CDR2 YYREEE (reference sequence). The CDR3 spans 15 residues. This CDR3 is CASSPEGGREDTQYF.

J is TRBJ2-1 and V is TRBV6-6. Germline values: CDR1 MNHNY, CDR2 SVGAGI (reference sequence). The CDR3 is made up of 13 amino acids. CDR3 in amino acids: CASSFPRSNEQFF.

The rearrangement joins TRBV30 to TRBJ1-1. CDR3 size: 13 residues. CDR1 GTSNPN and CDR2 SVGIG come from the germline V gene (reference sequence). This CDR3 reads CAWSVNREIEAFF.

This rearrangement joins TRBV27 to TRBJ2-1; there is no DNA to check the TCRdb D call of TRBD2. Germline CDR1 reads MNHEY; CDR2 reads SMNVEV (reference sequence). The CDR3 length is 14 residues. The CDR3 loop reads CASSVAGGSDEQFF.

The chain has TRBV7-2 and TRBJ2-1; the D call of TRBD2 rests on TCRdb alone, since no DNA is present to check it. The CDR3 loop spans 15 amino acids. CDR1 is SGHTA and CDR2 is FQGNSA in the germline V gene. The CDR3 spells CASSLSAGGGNEQFF. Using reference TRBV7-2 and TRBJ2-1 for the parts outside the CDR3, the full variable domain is GAGVSQSPSNKVTEKGKDVELRCDPISGHTALYWYRQSLGQGLEFLIYFQGNSAPDKSGLPSDRFSAERTGGSVSTLTIQRTQQEDSAVYLCASSLSAGGGNEQFFGPGTRLTVL.

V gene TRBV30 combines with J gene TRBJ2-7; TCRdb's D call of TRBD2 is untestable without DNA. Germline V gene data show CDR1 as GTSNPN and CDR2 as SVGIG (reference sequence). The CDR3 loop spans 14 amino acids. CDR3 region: CALNGGATTYEQYF.

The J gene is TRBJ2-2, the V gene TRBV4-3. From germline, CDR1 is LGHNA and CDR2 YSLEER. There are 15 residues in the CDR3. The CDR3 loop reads CASSQAGLNTGELFF.

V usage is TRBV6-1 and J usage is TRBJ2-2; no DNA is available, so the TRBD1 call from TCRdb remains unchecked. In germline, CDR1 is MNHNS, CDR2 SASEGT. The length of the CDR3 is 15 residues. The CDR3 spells CASNEGTGGTGELFF.